The subject of this entry is one T cell receptor beta chain. In the authors' methods: The authors estimated nucleated cell counts from reference gene primer amplification. Profiled with immunoSEQ multiplex PCR; TCRdb holds only in-frame clones, not every one. V and J calls and clone size come straight from that table; D and trimming were deduced from the DNA. Altogether about 88,000 clones are present, about 88% being singletons, with the ten largest covering about 3%. After removal of 11 bases from V and 5 bases from J, the junction contained 6 bases not matched to a gene. Germline lookup yields CDR1 SNHLY and CDR2 FYNNEI. This CDR3 spans 12 amino acids. The data stem from a study of blood T cell repertoires in COVID-19.

The sample was peripheral blood. This TCR was sampled from a woman aged 80 or over with acute or convalescent COVID-19. The chain carries TRBV2 and TRBJ1-1; 9 bases map to TRBD1. The CDR3 is CAGDRVGTEAFF. CDR3 DNA: TGTGCCGGGGACAGGGTAGGAACTGAAGCTTTCTTT.